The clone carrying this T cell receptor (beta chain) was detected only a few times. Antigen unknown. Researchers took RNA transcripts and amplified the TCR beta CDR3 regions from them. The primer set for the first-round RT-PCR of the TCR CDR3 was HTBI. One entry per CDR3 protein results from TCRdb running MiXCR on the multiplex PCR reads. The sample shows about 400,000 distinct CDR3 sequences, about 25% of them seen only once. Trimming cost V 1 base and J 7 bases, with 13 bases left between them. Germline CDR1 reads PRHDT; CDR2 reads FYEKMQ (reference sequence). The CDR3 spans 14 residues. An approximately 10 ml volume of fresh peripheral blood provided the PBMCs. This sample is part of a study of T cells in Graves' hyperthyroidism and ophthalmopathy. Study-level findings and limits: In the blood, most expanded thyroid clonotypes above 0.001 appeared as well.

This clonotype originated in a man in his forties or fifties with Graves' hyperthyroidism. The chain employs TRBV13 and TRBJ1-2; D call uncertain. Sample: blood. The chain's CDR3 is CASSLDPSSGGYTF. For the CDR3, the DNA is TGTGCCAGCAGCTTAGACCCGTCTTCGGGTGGCTACACCTTC.